The 23 T cell receptor beta chains in this list originate from one sample, sequenced in a study of cytomegalovirus exposure and HLA in healthy donors. Measured with immunoSEQ multiplex PCR; TCRdb has only the in-frame clones, and not every one. The data hold some 130,000 clones, with approximately 87% observed a single time. Specimen: PBMCs. The receptors were sampled from a man younger than 30 in good health and CMV-seronegative.

This rearrangement joins TRBV27 to TRBJ2-7; the D gene is possibly TRBD2 (5 bases). V was pared by 6 bases and J by 4 bases, with 19 bases between. This CDR3 spans 15 amino acids. The germline gives CDR1 MNHEY, CDR2 SMNVEV (reference sequence). In DNA form, the CDR3 reads TGTGCCAGCAGGGGAACGGAGGTCAGGAAATACGAGCAGTACTTC. Its protein product is CASRGTEVRKYEQYF.

The gene calls are TRBV5-6 and TRBJ2-5, with 10 bases that match TRBD1. The V and J ends lost 4 bases and 5 bases, in that order; junction bases with no gene match: 11. Germline V gene data show CDR1 as SGHDT and CDR2 as YYEEEE. This CDR3 region has 16 residues. In nucleotides, the CDR3 is TGTGCCAGCAGCGACCCGGGACAGGGGTTCGGGGAGACCCAGTACTTC. It codes for CASSDPGQGFGETQYF.

The chain combines TRBV7-8 with TRBJ2-7; 8 bases fit TRBD1. Germline lookup yields CDR1 SGHVS and CDR2 FQNEAQ. CDR3 length: 15 amino acids. Unmatched junction bases numbered 4, after V lost 1 base and J lost 2 bases. The CDR3 DNA reads TGTGCCAGCAGCTTAGAAGCAGGGGGCGCCTACGAGCAGTACTTC. It specifies CASSLEAGGAYEQYF.

The chain is built from TRBV15 and TRBJ2-2; 12 nucleotides line up with TRBD2. The CDR3 spans 16 residues. The germline V gene encodes CDR1 LNHNV and CDR2 YYDKDF (reference sequence). Trimming cost V 4 bases and J 7 bases; bases outside gene matches: 7. For the CDR3, the DNA is TGTGCCACCAGCACAGGGCTAGCGGGAGGGATCGGGGAGCTGTTTTTT. Its translation is CATSTGLAGGIGELFF.

The chain combines TRBV2 with TRBJ1-5, with 7 bases that match TRBD1. The CDR3 loop spans 18 amino acids. The J segment lost 2 bases and the V segment lost 3 bases, leaving 13 bases of the junction unmatched. Germline loops: CDR1 SNHLY, CDR2 FYNNEI. The CDR3 protein is CASSDPTRQGGGNQPQHF. The DNA for the CDR3 is TGTGCCAGCAGTGACCCTACCCGACAGGGCGGAGGCAATCAGCCCCAGCATTTT.

The CDR3 loop is CASSRERESYEQYF. CDR3 DNA: TGTGCCAGCAGCCGAGAGCGGGAGAGCTACGAGCAGTACTTC. This chain connects TRBV5-6 to TRBJ2-7; 8 bases are a match to TRBD2. With V trimmed by 4 bases and J by 3 bases, 6 bases remained unmatched. Germline CDR1 reads SGHDT; CDR2 reads YYEEEE. CDR3 length: 14 amino acids.

This CDR3 is CASSLRQGNGYTF. DNA for the CDR3: TGTGCCAGCAGTCTACGACAGGGCAATGGCTACACCTTC. The chain combines TRBV27 with TRBJ1-2, with 7 bases fitting TRBD1. Trimming cost V 5 bases and J 6 bases; bases outside gene matches: 6. The CDR3 sequence is 13 residues long. Germline V gene lookup returns CDR1 MNHEY and CDR2 SMNVEV (reference sequence).

The chain links TRBV7-9 to TRBJ2-7, with D possibly matching TRBD2 (6 bases). Germline CDR1 and CDR2: SEHNR and FQNEAQ (reference sequence). The CDR3 totals 13 residues. Trimming cost V 3 bases and J 6 bases, with 12 bases left between them. Here the CDR3 reads CASSFRGKGEQYF. The CDR3 DNA is TGTGCCAGCAGCTTCCGGGGGAAGGGCGAGCAGTACTTC.

The chain joins TRBV6-5 to TRBJ2-5, with TRBD2 matching 10 bases. The CDR3 has 15 residues. Per germline, CDR1 MNHEY and CDR2 SVGAGI. The J segment lost 5 bases and the V segment lost 6 bases, leaving 9 bases of the junction unmatched. The DNA for the CDR3 is TGTGCCAGCAGGACTCTAGCGGGAGTTTACGAGACCCAGTACTTC. Translated, it gives CASRTLAGVYETQYF.

The genes are TRBV12-5 and TRBJ2-1; D uncertain. Germline CDR1 LGHNT, CDR2 FRNRAP. The CDR3 has 14 amino acids. Trimming took 4 bases from V and 4 from J, leaving 11 bases between them. The CDR3 region is CASGSSEMYNEQFF. CDR3 DNA sequence: TGTGCTAGTGGTTCGTCAGAAATGTACAATGAGCAGTTCTTC.

This clone occurred once. V usage is TRBV27 and J usage is TRBJ2-7, with no clear D. The CDR3 runs 13 residues. Germline CDR1 is MNHEY and CDR2 is SMNVEV (reference sequence). Deletions cut 5 bases from V and 3 bases from J, with 11 bases between. This CDR3 is CASSLTTGYEQYF. CDR3 sequence (DNA): TGTGCCAGCAGTCTGACGACGGGCTACGAGCAGTACTTC.

The rearrangement links TRBV25-1 to TRBJ1-5, with 7 positions matching TRBD1. The CDR3 contains 15 residues. V trimming: 10 bases; J trimming: 3 bases; junction bases outside the gene matches: 12. From germline, CDR1 is MGHDK and CDR2 SYGVNS. CDR3 in amino acids: CATSGAGGNNQPQHF. The CDR3 nucleotides read TGTGCCACCTCAGGGGCAGGGGGAAACAATCAGCCCCAGCATTTT.

The rearrangement uses TRBV2 and TRBJ1-1; D call uncertain. From germline, CDR1 is SNHLY and CDR2 FYNNEI. CDR3 length equals 15 residues. The ends were cut back, 1 base at V and 1 base at J, with 10 bases in the middle. CDR3 sequence: CASSEGVVANTEAFF. CDR3 sequence (DNA): TGTGCCAGCAGTGAAGGGGTGGTAGCGAACACTGAAGCTTTCTTT.

On this clone: The junction departs from the called germline gene at one end, perhaps through a read error. CDR3 sequence (DNA): TGTGCCAGCAGCGAAGACAGGTTCTCCTACGAGCAGTACTTC. This sequence encodes CASSEDRFSYEQYF. V gene TRBV6-1 combines with J gene TRBJ2-7; maybe TRBD1 (6 bases). CDR3 length: 14 amino acids. The V gene's germline CDR1 is MNHNS and CDR2 SASEGT.

The CDR3 bases are TGCGCCAGCAGCTTACAGGCAAACAATGAGCAGTTCTTC. Translation gives CASSLQANNEQFF. The gene calls are TRBV5-1 and TRBJ2-1; D is possibly TRBD1 (5 bases). Per the germline V gene, CDR1 is SGHRS and CDR2 is YFSETQ. Trimming left V 2 bases short and J 5 bases short, with 8 bases between. CDR3 length: 13 amino acids.

The chain carries TRBV28 and TRBJ2-7; D might be TRBD1 (6 bases). Per germline, CDR1 MDHEN and CDR2 SYDVKM. This CDR3 comprises 14 residues. The V end was cut by 3 bases, the J end by 4 bases, with 13 bases between. CDR3 amino acids: CASSLAGARYEQYF. The CDR3 DNA reads TGTGCCAGCAGTTTGGCAGGGGCTAGGTACGAGCAGTACTTC.

This clone was seen more than once but under ten times. This chain connects TRBV27 to TRBJ1-6, with D possibly matching TRBD1 (6 bases). Germline V gives CDR1 MNHEY, CDR2 SMNVEV (reference sequence). The V end lost 3 bases, the J end lost 14 bases, and 11 bases lay between the germline ends. The CDR3 has 12 amino acids. CDR3 in amino acids: CASSFGGGTLHF. The DNA of the CDR3 is TGTGCCAGCAGTTTTGGGGGGGGCACCCTCCACTTT.

The chain employs TRBV7-8 and TRBJ2-5, with D perhaps TRBD1 (5 bases). V gave up 4 bases and J gave up 3 bases, with 24 bases separating them. This CDR3 comprises 18 residues. The V gene's germline CDR1 is SGHVS and CDR2 FQNEAQ. CDR3 residues: CASSSPTVAWGREETQYF. The CDR3 coding sequence is TGTGCCAGCAGCTCCCCTACCGTTGCATGGGGCAGGGAAGAGACCCAGTACTTC.

The chain uses TRBV7-2 and TRBJ2-1, with TRBD2 identical over 10 bases. J was trimmed by 5 bases and V by 2 bases; bases with no gene match: 3. This CDR3 comprises 15 residues. Germline V lookup: CDR1 SGHTA, CDR2 FQGNSA. The CDR3 loop reads CASSLWTSGHNEQFF. Written as DNA, the CDR3 is TGTGCCAGCAGCTTATGGACTAGCGGACACAATGAGCAGTTCTTC.

The CDR3 nucleotides are TGTGCCAGTAGTCCCCTCGACAGGGAAAACATTCAGTACTTC. Protein: CASSPLDRENIQYF. The chain employs TRBV19 and TRBJ2-4; 7 bases are a match to TRBD1. The CDR3 length is 14 residues. Trimming took 5 bases from V and 5 from J; bases not matched to a gene: 6. Germline assignment: CDR1 LNHDA and CDR2 SQIVND (reference sequence). The full variable domain, its missing parts supplied by reference TRBV19 and TRBJ2-4, is DGGITQSPKYLFRKEGQNVTLSCEQNLNHDAMYWYRQDPGQGLRLIYYSQIVNDFQKGDIAEGYSVSREKKESFPLTVTSAQKNPTAFYLCASSPLDRENIQYFGAGTRLSVL.

The rearrangement joins TRBV7-6 to TRBJ1-2; TRBD1 matches 7 bases. Trimming at V came to 4 bases and at J to 7 bases, leaving 12 bases not matched to a gene. CDR3 length: 15 amino acids. CDR1 is SGHVS and CDR2 is FNYEAQ in the germline V gene. For the CDR3, the DNA is TGTGCCAGCAGCTCCGACGAAACAGGGGTCGGTGGCTACACCTTC. It encodes CASSSDETGVGGYTF.

V gene TRBV27 combines with J gene TRBJ2-7; possible D gene TRBD2, 7 bases. Germline CDR1 MNHEY, CDR2 SMNVEV (reference sequence). CDR3 length: 14 amino acids. Trimming took 5 bases from V and 5 from J, leaving 16 bases between them. The CDR3 bases are TGTGCCAGCAGTCCTCACCGAGGGGGGGACGAGCAGTACTTC. Amino acids: CASSPHRGGDEQYF.

The sample holds a few counts of this clone. The rearrangement uses TRBV4-2 and TRBJ2-5; D ambiguous. Deletions cut 0 bases from V and 3 bases from J, with 5 bases between. The CDR3 contains 13 residues. Per germline, CDR1 LGHNA and CDR2 YNFKEQ. Here the CDR3 DNA reads TGTGCCAGCAGCCAAGAGCGAGAAGAGACCCAGTACTTC. Its translation: CASSQEREETQYF.